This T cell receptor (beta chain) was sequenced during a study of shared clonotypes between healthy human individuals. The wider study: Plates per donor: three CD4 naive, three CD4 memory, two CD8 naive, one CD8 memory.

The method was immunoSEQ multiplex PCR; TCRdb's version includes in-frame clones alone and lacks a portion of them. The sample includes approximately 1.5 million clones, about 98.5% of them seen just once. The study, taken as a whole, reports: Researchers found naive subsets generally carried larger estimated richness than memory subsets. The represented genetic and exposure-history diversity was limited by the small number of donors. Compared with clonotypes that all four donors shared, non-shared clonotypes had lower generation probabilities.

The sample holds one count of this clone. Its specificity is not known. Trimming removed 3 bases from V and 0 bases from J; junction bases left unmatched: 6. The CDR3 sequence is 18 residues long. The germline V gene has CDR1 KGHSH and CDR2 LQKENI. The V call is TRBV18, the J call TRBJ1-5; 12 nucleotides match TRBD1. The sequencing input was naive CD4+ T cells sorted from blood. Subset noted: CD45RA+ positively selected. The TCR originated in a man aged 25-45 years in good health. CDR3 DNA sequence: TGTGCCAGCTCACCTATTCCGGGACAGGGGGCTAGCAATCAGCCCCAGCATTTT. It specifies CASSPIPGQGASNQPQHF.